This TCR beta chain was sequenced during a study of blood T cell repertoires in COVID-19. Study context: Nucleic acid was either cDNA or gDNA, and it came from T cells, B-cell-depleted T cells, or PBMCs.

Per the study methods: Amplification of reference gene primers provided the estimated nucleated cell counts. Profiling relied on immunoSEQ multiplex PCR, and the TCRdb table lists in-frame clones only, not all of them. The V and J calls and clone size are taken from that table; D and trimming were inferred from the DNA. The sample yields around 450,000 clones, about nine tenths seen once. The CDR3 has 15 amino acids. The V segment lost 5 bases and the J segment 9 bases; nucleotides outside the gene matches: 6. The germline gives CDR1 LGHDT, CDR2 YNNKEL (reference sequence). Cohorts were determined from participant-reported clinical history.

The chain employs TRBV3-1 (or the pseudogene TRBV3-2) and TRBJ2-1; 14 positions match TRBD2. The clonotype originates from a man aged 18 to 30 who had recovered from COVID-19. Sequencing used PBMCs or T cells enriched from blood (not recorded which). CDR3 nucleotides: TGTGCCAGCAGCGAATGGGGGACTAGCGGGGGTGAGCAGTTCTTC. This encodes CASSEWGTSGGEQFF.